This record covers a single T cell receptor (beta chain). The target antigen is unknown. The data were obtained in a study of vaccination effects on CD4 cells after COVID-19. The wider study: Convalescent patient samples, from a couple of individuals, date to 16 days and one week before vaccination.

Trimming took 6 bases from V and 3 from J, leaving 14 bases between them. Germline V CDR1 and CDR2: MNHEY, SVGAGI. The CDR3 length is 14 residues. The protocol was immunoSEQ multiplex PCR, while the TCRdb copy is restricted to in-frame clones and leaves out a portion. The sample consists of some 22,000 clones, roughly 76% of them appearing once. The ViraFEST assay expanded antigen-specific CD4+ T cells with viral peptide pools before sequencing. Culture proceeded for approximately 9 days, and CD4+ T cells were then isolated. This individual contracted SARS-CoV-2 between March and December 2020, as verified by PCR.

The TCR was taken from a human donor who had a prior SARS-CoV-2 infection. Material: CD4+ T cells from PBMCs cultured with SARS-CoV-2 spike peptides, obtained before COVID-19 vaccination. The V and J genes are TRBV6-5 and TRBJ1-2; possible D gene TRBD1, 6 bases. The CDR3 sequence: CASSQDSRYYGYTF. The CDR3 DNA is TGTGCCAGCAGCCAGGACAGTCGGTACTATGGCTACACCTTC.